This TCR beta chain was obtained from a study of cytomegalovirus exposure and HLA in healthy donors. General study findings and limits: For most TCR sequences rarity was the rule, although some public TCRs occurred in many donors. There were under 200 TCR beta chains listed as cytomegalovirus-associated.

Assay: immunoSEQ multiplex PCR; the TCRdb copy retains only in-frame clones and omits some. The sample carries just over 80,000 clones, 95% to 96% recorded once. The V end lost 0 bases, the J end lost 7 bases, and 22 bases lay between the germline ends. CDR3 length: 18 residues. The germline gives CDR1 LNHNV, CDR2 YYDKDF (reference sequence). To note about this clone: Its target is not known.

The TCR was taken from a woman aged 18-29 years in good health and CMV-seronegative. The material sequenced was PBMCs. V usage is TRBV15 and J usage is TRBJ1-5; no reliable D call. The chain's CDR3 is CATSRDPQIGGWVQPQHF. The CDR3 region has the DNA TGTGCCACCAGCAGAGATCCACAGATCGGAGGGTGGGTACAGCCCCAGCATTTT.